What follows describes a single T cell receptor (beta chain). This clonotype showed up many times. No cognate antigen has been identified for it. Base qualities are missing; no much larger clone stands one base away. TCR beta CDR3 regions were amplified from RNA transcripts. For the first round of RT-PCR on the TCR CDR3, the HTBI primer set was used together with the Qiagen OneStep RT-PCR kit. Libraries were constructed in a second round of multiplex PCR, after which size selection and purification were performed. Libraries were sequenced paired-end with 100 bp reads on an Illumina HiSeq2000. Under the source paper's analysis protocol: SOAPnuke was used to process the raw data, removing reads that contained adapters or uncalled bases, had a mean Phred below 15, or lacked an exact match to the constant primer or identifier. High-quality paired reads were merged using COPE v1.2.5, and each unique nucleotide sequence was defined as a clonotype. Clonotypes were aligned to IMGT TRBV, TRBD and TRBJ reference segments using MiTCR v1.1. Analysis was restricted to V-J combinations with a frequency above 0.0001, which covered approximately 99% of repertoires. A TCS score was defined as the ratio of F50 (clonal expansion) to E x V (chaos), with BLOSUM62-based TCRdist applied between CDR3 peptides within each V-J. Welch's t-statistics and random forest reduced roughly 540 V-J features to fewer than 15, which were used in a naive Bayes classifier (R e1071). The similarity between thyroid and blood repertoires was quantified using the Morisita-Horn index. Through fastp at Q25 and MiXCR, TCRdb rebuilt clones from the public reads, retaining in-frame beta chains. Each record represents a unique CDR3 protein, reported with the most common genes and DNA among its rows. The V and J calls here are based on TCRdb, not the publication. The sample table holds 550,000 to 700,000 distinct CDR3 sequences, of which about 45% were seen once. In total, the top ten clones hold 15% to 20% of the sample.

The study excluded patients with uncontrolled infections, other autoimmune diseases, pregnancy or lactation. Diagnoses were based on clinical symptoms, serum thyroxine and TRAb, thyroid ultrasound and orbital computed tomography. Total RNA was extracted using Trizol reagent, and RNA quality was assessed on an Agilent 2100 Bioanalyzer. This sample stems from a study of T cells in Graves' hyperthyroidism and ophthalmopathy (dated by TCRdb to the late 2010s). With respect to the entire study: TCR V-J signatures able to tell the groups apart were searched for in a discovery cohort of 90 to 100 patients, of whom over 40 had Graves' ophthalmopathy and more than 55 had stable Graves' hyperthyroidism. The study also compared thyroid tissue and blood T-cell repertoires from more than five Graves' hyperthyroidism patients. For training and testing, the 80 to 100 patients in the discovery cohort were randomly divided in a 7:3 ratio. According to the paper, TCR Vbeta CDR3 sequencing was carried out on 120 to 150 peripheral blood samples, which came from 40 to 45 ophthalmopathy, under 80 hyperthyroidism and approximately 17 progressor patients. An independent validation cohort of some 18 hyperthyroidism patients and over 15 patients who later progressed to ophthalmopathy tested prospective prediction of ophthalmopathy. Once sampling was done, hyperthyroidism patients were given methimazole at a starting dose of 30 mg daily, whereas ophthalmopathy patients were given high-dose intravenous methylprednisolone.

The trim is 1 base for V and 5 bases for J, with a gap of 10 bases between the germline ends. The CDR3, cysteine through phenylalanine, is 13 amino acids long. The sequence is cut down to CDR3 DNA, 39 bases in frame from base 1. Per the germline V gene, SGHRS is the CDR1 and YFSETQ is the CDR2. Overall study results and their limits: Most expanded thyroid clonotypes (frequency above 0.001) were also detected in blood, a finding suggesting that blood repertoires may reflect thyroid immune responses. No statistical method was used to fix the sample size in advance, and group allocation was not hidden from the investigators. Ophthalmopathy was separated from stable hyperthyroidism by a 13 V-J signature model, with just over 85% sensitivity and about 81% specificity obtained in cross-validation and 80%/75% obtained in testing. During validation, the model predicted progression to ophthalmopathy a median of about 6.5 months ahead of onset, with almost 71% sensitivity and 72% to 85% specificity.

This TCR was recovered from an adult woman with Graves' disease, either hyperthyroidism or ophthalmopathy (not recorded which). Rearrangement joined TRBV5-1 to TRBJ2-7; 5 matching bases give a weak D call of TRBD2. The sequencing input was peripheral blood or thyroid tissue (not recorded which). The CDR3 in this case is CASSLSPSHEQYF. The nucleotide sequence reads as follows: TGCGCCAGCAGCTTGAGCCCTAGCCACGAGCAGTACTTC.